The 13 T cell receptor beta chains presented below share a single source sample, sequenced in a study of blood T cell repertoires in COVID-19. The data were produced by immunoSEQ multiplex PCR, yet TCRdb's version contains in-frame clones alone and is incomplete. The table records 150,000 to 200,000 clones, roughly 80% of them present only once. Material: peripheral blood. The receptors shown here come from a man aged 55-75 years with active or convalescent COVID-19.

The chain joins TRBV27 to TRBJ1-5, with D maybe TRBD1 (6 bases). The germline gives CDR1 MNHEY, CDR2 SMNVEV (reference sequence). V was pared by 5 bases and J by 4 bases, with 24 bases between. The CDR3 is 18 residues long. In DNA, the CDR3 is TGTGCCAGCAGTACCTCGACAGGAATCTTAGTTGGGAATCAGCCCCAGCATTTT. Translation gives CASSTSTGILVGNQPQHF.

This clone was seen a few times. The chain links TRBV10-3 to TRBJ1-2; 9 bases are shared with TRBD1. Trimming cost V 11 bases and J 1 base; bases outside gene matches: 8. The CDR3 is made up of 14 amino acids. Per germline, CDR1 ENHRY and CDR2 SYGVKD. The DNA of the CDR3 is TGTGCCGCACAGGGGGCTTCAAGTAACTATGGCTACACCTTC. Translated, it gives CAAQGASSNYGYTF.

This clone was counted once. The chain combines TRBV18 with TRBJ1-2; a weak D match, TRBD1 (5 bases). V lost 3 bases to trimming and J lost 4 bases, with 24 bases between them. CDR1 is KGHSH, CDR2 LQKENI, per germline. This CDR3 region has 18 residues. The CDR3 spells CASSPGSTPGGGSYGYTF. Written as DNA, the CDR3 is TGTGCCAGCTCACCGGGGTCGACTCCGGGCGGGGGATCCTATGGCTACACCTTC.

V is TRBV11-3 and J is TRBJ2-7, with a possible D match to TRBD2 (6 bases). Germline CDR1 reads SGHNT; CDR2 reads YENEEA. The V end lost 4 bases, the J end lost 7 bases, and 14 bases lay between the germline ends. The CDR3 has 13 amino acids. CDR3 in amino acids: CASSSNTAGEQYF. In DNA, the CDR3 is TGTGCCAGCAGCTCAAACACGGCGGGGGAGCAGTACTTC.

This chain connects TRBV30 to TRBJ2-7; 9 bases match TRBD1. The CDR3 sequence is 13 residues long. The trim removed 3 bases at V and 3 bases at J, leaving 3 bases unmatched. CDR1 and CDR2 from the germline V gene are GTSNPN and SVGIG (reference sequence). The CDR3 loop is CAWRDRGSYEQYF. CDR3 nucleotide sequence: TGTGCCTGGAGGGACAGGGGAAGCTACGAGCAGTACTTC.

The rearrangement uses TRBV9 and TRBJ1-2; D is undetermined. V gave up 4 bases and J gave up 3 bases, with 16 bases separating them. The CDR3 consists of 15 residues. Germline values: CDR1 SGDLS, CDR2 YYNGEE. The CDR3 region is CASSPTPDTDYGYTF. CDR3 DNA: TGTGCCAGCAGCCCGACCCCCGACACCGACTATGGCTACACCTTC.

This clone was seen a handful of times. V is TRBV6-1 and J is TRBJ2-3; possible D gene TRBD2, 6 bases. Trimming removed 4 bases from V and 1 base from J, with 18 bases in between. Germline V CDR1 and CDR2: MNHNS, SASEGT. CDR3 size: 17 residues. This CDR3 reads CASSVQPRGTGTDTQYF. Here the CDR3 DNA reads TGTGCCAGCAGTGTTCAGCCCCGGGGGACTGGCACAGATACGCAGTATTTT.

The chain uses TRBV7-2 and TRBJ2-1, with D unresolved. Germline CDR1 is SGHTA and CDR2 is FQGNSA. This CDR3 comprises 15 residues. Trimming cost V 5 bases and J 2 bases, with 13 bases left between them. CDR3 loop: CASSEATAPYNEQFF. CDR3 sequence (DNA): TGTGCCAGCAGCGAAGCCACAGCCCCCTACAATGAGCAGTTCTTC.

V and J are TRBV5-4 and TRBJ2-1; 7 bases are shared with TRBD1. J gave up 7 bases and V 4 bases, and 5 bases lay outside the gene matches. The CDR3 is made up of 13 amino acids. Germline CDR1 SGHNT, CDR2 YYREEE (reference sequence). The CDR3 spells CASSLPTGNEQFF. The CDR3 DNA reads as TGTGCCAGCAGCCTCCCGACAGGGAATGAGCAGTTCTTC. The complete variable domain, with remaining parts taken from reference TRBV5-4 and TRBJ2-1, reads ETGVTQSPTHLIKTRGQQVTLRCSSQSGHNTVSWYQQALGQGPQFIFQYYREEENGRGNFPPRFSGLQFPNYSSELNVNALELDDSALYLCASSLPTGNEQFFGPGTRLTVL.

This clone was counted between two and nine times. The chain links TRBV28 to TRBJ1-2; tentatively, D is TRBD1 (6 bases). Germline V gene data show CDR1 as MDHEN and CDR2 as SYDVKM. The CDR3 is made up of 14 amino acids. Trimming left V 7 bases short and J 2 bases short, with 14 bases between. The CDR3 DNA follows: TGTGCCAGCAATTCCCCGACAGGCAACTATGGCTACACCTTC. This sequence encodes CASNSPTGNYGYTF.

The chain has TRBV2 and TRBJ1-5, with D possibly matching TRBD1 (5 bases). From germline, CDR1 is SNHLY and CDR2 FYNNEI. Trimming shortened V by 6 bases and J by 2 bases, and 11 bases separated the two germline ends. The length of the CDR3 is 14 residues. CDR3 coding DNA: TGTGCCAGCAGCCCGACCAGGGGCAATCAGCCCCAGCATTTT. Translated: CASSPTRGNQPQHF.

The chain uses TRBV7-2 and TRBJ2-7, with D possibly being TRBD1 (6 bases). The V end lost 1 base, the J end lost 6 bases, and 13 bases lay between the germline ends. The length of the CDR3 is 14 residues. Germline assignment: CDR1 SGHTA and CDR2 FQGNSA. The CDR3 here is CASSLDRDRIEQYF. CDR3 DNA sequence: TGTGCCAGCAGCTTAGACAGGGATCGGATCGAGCAGTACTTC.

This chain connects TRBV7-9 to TRBJ2-1; TRBD2 aligns across 7 bases. The trim removed 3 bases at V and 0 bases at J, leaving 11 bases unmatched. Per germline, CDR1 SEHNR and CDR2 FQNEAQ (reference sequence). The CDR3 has 18 residues. The CDR3 loop is CASSLRAGRVSSYNEQFF. The CDR3 DNA follows: TGTGCCAGCAGCTTGAGAGCGGGAAGAGTAAGCTCCTACAATGAGCAGTTCTTC.